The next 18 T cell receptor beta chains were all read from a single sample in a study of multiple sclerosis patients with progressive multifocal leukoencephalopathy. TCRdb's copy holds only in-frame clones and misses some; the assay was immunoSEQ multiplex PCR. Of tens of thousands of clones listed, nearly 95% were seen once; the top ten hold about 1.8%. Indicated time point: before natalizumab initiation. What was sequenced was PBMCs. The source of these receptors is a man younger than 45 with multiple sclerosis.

CDR3 in amino acids: CASGGLRETQYF. The DNA for the CDR3 is TGTGCCTCAGGGGGCTTGCGAGAGACCCAGTACTTC. This chain joins TRBV30 and TRBJ2-5; TRBD1 matches at 8 bases. This CDR3 spans 12 amino acids. The V and J ends lost 7 bases and 4 bases, in that order; junction bases with no gene match: 5. CDR1 is GTSNPN, CDR2 SVGIG, per germline (reference sequence).

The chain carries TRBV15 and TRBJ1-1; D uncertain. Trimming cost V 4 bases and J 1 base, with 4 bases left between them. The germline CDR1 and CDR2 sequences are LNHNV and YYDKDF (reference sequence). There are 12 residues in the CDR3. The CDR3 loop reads CATSTENTEAFF. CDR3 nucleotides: TGTGCCACCAGCACAGAGAACACTGAAGCTTTCTTT.

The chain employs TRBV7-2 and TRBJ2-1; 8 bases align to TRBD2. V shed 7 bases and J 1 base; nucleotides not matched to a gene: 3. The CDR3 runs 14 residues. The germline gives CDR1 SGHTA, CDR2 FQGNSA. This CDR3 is CASKTGGSYNEQFF. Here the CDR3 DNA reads TGTGCCAGCAAAACGGGAGGGTCCTACAATGAGCAGTTCTTC. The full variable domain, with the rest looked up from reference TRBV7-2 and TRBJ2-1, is GAGVSQSPSNKVTEKGKDVELRCDPISGHTALYWYRQSLGQGLEFLIYFQGNSAPDKSGLPSDRFSAERTGGSVSTLTIQRTQQEDSAVYLCASKTGGSYNEQFFGPGTRLTVL.

The CDR3 here is CASSLSVWDVNTGELFF. CDR3 nucleotide sequence: TGTGCCAGCAGCTTATCAGTATGGGATGTAAACACCGGGGAGCTGTTTTTT. The chain carries TRBV7-9 and TRBJ2-2; D gene unclear. Looked up from germline, CDR1 is SEHNR and CDR2 is FQNEAQ (reference sequence). V lost 2 bases and J lost 2, with 15 bases in between. The CDR3 is made up of 17 amino acids.

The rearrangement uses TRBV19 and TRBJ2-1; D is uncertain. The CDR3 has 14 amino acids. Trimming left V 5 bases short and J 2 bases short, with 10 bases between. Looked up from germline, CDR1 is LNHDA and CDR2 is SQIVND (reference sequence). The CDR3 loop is CASSFGGTYNEQFF. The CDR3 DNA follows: TGTGCCAGTAGTTTTGGCGGAACCTACAATGAGCAGTTCTTC.

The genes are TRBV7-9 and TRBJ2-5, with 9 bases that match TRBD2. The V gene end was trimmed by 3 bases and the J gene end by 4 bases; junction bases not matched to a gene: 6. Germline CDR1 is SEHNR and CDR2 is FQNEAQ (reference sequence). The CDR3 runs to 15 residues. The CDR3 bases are TGTGCCAGCAGCTTGTCACTAGCGGGTGGAGAGACCCAGTACTTC. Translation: CASSLSLAGGETQYF.

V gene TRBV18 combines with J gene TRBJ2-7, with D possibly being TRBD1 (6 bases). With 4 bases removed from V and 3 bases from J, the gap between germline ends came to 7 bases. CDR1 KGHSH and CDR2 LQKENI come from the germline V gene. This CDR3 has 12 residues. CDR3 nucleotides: TGTGCCAGCTCACTACAGGGCTACGAGCAGTACGTC. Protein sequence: CASSLQGYEQYV.

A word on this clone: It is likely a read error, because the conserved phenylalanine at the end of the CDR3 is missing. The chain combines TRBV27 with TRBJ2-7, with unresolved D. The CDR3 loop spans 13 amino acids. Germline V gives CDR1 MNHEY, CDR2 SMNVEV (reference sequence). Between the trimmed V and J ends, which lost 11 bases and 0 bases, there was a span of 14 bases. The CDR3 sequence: CAPEEVASYEQYG. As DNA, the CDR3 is TGTGCCCCCGAAGAGGTGGCCTCCTACGAGCAGTACGGC.

The CDR3 DNA follows: TGTGCCAGCAGCTTAGGGGTTCATGAGCAGTTCTTC. It is translated as CASSLGVHEQFF. The chain is built from TRBV11-2 and TRBJ2-1; D is unclear. Trimming left V 1 base short and J 8 bases short, with 6 bases between. This CDR3 is 12 amino acids long. CDR1 and CDR2 from the germline V gene are SGHAT and FQNNGV.

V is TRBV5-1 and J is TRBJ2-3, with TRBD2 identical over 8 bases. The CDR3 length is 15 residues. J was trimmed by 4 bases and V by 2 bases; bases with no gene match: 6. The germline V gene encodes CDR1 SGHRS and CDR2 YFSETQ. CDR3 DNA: TGCGCCAGCAGCTTTAGGGCGGGAGGATCAGATACGCAGTATTTT. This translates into CASSFRAGGSDTQYF.

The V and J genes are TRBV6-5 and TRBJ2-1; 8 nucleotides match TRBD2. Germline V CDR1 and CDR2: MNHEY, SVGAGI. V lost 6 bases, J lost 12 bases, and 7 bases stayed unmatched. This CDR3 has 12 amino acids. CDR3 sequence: CASSLAGRVQFF. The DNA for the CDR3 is TGTGCCAGCAGCTTAGCGGGAAGGGTGCAGTTCTTC.

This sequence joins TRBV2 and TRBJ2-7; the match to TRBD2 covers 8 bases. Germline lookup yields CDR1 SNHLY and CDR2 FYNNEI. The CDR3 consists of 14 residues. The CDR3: CATGGVPDPYEQYV. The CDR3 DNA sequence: TGTGCGACGGGAGGGGTACCGGACCCATACGAGCAGTACGTC.

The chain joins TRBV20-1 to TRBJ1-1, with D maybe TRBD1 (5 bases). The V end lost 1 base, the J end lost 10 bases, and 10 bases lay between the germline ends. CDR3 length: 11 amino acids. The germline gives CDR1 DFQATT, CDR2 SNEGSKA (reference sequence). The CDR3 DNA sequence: TGCAGTGCTAGAGGGGACGTTGCAGCTTTCTTT. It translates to CSARGDVAAFF.

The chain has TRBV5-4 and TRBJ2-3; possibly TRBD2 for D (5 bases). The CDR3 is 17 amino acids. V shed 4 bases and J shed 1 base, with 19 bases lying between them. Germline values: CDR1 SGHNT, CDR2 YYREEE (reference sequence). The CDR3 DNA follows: TGTGCCAGCAGCCCCCCTTCCCGGGGAAGACGCACAGATACGCAGTATTTT. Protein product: CASSPPSRGRRTDTQYF.

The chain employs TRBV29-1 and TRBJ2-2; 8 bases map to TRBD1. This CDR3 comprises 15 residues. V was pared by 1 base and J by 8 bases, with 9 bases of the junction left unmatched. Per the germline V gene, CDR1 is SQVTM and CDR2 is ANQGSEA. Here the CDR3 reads CSVEAWQGAPGELFF. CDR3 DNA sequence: TGCAGCGTTGAAGCTTGGCAGGGGGCGCCTGGGGAGCTGTTTTTT.

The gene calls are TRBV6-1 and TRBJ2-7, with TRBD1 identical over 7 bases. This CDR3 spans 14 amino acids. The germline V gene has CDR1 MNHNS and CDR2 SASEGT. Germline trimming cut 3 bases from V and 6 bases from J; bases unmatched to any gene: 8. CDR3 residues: CASSERQGWGEQYV. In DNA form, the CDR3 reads TGTGCCAGCAGTGAGCGACAGGGATGGGGCGAGCAGTACGTC.

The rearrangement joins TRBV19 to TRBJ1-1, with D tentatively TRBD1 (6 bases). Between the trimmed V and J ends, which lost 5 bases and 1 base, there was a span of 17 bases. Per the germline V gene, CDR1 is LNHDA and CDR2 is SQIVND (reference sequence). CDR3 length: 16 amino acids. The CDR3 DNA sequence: TGTGCCAGTAGTGCGAGGACAGTGGGAGGGAACACTGAAGCTTTCTTT. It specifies CASSARTVGGNTEAFF.

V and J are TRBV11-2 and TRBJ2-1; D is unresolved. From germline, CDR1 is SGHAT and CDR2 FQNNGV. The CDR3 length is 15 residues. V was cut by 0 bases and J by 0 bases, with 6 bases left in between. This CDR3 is CASSLEGFSYNEQFF. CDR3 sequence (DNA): TGTGCCAGCAGCTTAGAGGGGTTCTCCTACAATGAGCAGTTCTTC.